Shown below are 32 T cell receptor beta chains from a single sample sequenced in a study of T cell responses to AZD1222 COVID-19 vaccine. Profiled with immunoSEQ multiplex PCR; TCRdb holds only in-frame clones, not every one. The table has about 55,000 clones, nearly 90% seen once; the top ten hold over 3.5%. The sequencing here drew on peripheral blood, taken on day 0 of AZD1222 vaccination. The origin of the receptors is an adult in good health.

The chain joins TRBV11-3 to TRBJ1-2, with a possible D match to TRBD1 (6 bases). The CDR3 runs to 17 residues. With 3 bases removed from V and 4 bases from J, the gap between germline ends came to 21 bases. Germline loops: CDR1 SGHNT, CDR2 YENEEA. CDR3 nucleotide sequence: TGTGCCAGCAGCTTCCACCTCCGGGGGGCTGACGCCTATGGCTACACCTTC. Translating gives CASSFHLRGADAYGYTF.

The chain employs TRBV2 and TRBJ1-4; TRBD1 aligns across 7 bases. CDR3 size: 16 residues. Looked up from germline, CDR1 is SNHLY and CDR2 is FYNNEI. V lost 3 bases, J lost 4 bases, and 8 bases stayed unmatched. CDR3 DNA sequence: TGTGCCAGCAGTGACGCCGGGACAGACAATAATGAAAAACTGTTTTTT. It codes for CASSDAGTDNNEKLFF.

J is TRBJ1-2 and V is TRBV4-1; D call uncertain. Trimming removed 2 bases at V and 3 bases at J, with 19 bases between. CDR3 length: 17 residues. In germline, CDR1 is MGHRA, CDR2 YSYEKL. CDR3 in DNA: TGCGCCAGCAGCCAAACCACCACATACGAAAGGGACTATGGCTACACCTTC. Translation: CASSQTTTYERDYGYTF.

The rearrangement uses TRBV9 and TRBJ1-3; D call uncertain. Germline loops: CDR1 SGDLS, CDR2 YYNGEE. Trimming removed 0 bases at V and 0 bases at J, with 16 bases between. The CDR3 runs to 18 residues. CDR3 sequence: CASSVGIGGQVSGNTIYF. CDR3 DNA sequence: TGTGCCAGCAGCGTAGGGATAGGTGGGCAGGTCTCTGGAAACACCATATATTTT.

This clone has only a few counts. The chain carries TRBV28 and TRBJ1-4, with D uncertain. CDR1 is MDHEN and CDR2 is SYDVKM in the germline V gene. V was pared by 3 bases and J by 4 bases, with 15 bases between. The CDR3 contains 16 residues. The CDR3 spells CASSLREWSLNEKLFF. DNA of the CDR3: TGTGCCAGCAGTTTGAGGGAGTGGAGCCTTAATGAAAAACTGTTTTTT.

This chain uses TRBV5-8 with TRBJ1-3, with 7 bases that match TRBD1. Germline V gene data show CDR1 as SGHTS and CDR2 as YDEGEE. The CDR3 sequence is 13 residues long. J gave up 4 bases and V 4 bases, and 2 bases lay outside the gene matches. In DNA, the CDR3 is TGTGCCAGCAGCGGGACAGAGGGAAACACCATATATTTT. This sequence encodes CASSGTEGNTIYF.

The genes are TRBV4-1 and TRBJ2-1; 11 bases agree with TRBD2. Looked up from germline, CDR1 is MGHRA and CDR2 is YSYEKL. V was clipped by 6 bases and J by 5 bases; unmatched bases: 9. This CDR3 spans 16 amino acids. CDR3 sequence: CASRDLLAGEDNEQFF. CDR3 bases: TGCGCCAGCAGGGATTTACTAGCGGGGGAAGACAATGAGCAGTTCTTC.

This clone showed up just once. CDR3 coding DNA: TGCGCCAGCCAGTACGGGACAGGGTCGTACGAGCAGTACTTC. Protein sequence: CASQYGTGSYEQYF. This rearrangement joins TRBV5-1 to TRBJ2-7; 9 bases line up with TRBD1. The CDR3 runs to 14 residues. Germline loops: CDR1 SGHRS, CDR2 YFSETQ. V lost 7 bases, J lost 4 bases, and 9 bases stayed unmatched.

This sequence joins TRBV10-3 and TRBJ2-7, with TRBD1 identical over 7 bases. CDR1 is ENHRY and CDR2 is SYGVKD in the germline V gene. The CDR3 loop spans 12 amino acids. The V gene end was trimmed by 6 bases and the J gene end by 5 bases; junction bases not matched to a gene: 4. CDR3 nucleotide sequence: TGTGCCATCAGGGGACAGCATAACGAGCAGTACTTC. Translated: CAIRGQHNEQYF.

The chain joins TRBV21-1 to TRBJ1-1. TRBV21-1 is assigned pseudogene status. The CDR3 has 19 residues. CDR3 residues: CASSNDPWARAGVNTEAFF. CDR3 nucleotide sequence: TGTGCCAGCAGCAATGATCCATGGGCCAGGGCGGGGGTGAACACTGAAGCTTTCTTT.

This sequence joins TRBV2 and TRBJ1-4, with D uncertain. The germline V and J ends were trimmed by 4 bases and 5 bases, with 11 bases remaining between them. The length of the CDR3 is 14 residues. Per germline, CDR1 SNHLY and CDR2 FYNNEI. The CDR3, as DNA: TGTGCCAGCAGTGTCCGGGCGGGGAATGAAAAACTGTTTTTT. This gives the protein CASSVRAGNEKLFF.

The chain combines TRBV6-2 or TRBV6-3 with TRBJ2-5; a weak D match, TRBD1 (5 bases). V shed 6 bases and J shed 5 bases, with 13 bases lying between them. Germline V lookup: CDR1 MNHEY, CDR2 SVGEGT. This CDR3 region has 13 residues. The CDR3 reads CASSSRGWETQYF. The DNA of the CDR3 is TGTGCCAGCAGCTCAAGGGGCTGGGAGACCCAGTACTTC.

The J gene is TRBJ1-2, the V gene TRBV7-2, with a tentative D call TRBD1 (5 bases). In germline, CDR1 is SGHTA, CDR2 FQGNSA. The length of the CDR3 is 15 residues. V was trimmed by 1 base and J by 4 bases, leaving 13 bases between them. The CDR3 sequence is CASSLEGTAFYGYTF. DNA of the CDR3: TGTGCCAGCAGCTTAGAAGGGACTGCTTTCTATGGCTACACCTTC. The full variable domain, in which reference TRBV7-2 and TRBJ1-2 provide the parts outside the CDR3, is GAGVSQSPSNKVTEKGKDVELRCDPISGHTALYWYRQSLGQGLEFLIYFQGNSAPDKSGLPSDRFSAERTGGSVSTLTIQRTQQEDSAVYLCASSLEGTAFYGYTFGSGTRLTVV.

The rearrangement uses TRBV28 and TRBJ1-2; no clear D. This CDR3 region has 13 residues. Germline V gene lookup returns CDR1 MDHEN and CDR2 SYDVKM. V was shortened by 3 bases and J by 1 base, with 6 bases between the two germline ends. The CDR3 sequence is CASSFGLNYGYTF. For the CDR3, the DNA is TGTGCCAGCAGTTTTGGCCTTAACTATGGCTACACCTTC.

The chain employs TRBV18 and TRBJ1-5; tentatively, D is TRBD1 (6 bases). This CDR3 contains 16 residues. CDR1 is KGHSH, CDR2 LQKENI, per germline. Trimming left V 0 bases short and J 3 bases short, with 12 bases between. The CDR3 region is CASSPPGGGDNQPQHF. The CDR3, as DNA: TGTGCCAGCTCACCACCGGGTGGGGGCGACAATCAGCCCCAGCATTTT.

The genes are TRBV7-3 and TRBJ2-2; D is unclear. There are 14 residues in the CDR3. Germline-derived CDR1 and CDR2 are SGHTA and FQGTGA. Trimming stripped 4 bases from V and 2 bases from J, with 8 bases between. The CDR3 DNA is TGTGCCAGCAGCTCGTACACCAACACCGGGGAGCTGTTTTTT. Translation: CASSSYTNTGELFF.

This chain's CDR3 is CASARGSYNEQFF. Here the CDR3 DNA reads TGTGCCAGCGCGCGGGGGAGCTACAATGAGCAGTTCTTC. The rearrangement links TRBV7-2 to TRBJ2-1, with 7 bases identical to TRBD2. Germline V gene data show CDR1 as SGHTA and CDR2 as FQGNSA. The CDR3 contains 13 residues. The junction had 4 bases not matched to a gene; V was cut back by 8 bases and J by 3 bases.

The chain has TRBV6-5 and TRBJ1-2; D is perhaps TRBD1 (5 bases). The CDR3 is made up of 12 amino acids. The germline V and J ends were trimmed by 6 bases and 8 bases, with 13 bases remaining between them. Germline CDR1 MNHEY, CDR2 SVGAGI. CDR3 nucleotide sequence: TGTGCCAGCAGCGAGGGACCGGGGGGCTACACCTTC. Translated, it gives CASSEGPGGYTF.

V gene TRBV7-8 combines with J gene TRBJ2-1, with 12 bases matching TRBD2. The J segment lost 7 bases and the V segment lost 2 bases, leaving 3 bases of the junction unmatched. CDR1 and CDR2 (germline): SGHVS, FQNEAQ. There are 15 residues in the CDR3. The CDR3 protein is CASSLLAGGPNEQFF. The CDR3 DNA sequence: TGTGCCAGCAGCTTACTAGCGGGGGGGCCGAATGAGCAGTTCTTC. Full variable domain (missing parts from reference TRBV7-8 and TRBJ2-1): GAGVSQSPRYKVAKRGQDVALRCDPISGHVSLFWYQQALGQGPEFLTYFQNEAQLDKSGLPSDRFFAERPEGSVSTLKIQRTQQEDSAVYLCASSLLAGGPNEQFFGPGTRLTVL.

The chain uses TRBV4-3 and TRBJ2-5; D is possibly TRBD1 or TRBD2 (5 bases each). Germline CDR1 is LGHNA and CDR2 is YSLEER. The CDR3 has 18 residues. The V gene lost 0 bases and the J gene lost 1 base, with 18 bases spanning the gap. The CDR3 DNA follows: TGCGCCAGCAGCCAAGAGCGAGGGGCAGAGCCGGGCCAAGAGACCCAGTACTTC. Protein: CASSQERGAEPGQETQYF.

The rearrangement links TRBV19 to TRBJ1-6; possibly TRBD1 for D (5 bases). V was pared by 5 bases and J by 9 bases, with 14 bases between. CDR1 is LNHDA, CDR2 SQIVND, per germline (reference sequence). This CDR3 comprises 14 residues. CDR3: CASSPRGGVSPLHF. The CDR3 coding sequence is TGTGCCAGTAGTCCCCGGGGAGGGGTTTCACCCCTCCACTTT.

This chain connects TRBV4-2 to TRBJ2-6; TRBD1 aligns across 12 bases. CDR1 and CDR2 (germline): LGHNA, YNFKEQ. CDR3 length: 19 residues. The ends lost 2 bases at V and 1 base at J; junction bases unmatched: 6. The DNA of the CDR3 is TGTGCCAGCAGCCAACTACCGGGACAGGGGGCGTCTGGGGCCAACGTCCTGACTTTC. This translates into CASSQLPGQGASGANVLTF.

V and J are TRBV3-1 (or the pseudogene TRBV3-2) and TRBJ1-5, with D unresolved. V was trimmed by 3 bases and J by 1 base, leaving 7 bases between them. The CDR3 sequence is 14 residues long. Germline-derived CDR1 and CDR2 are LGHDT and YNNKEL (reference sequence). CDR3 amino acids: CASSQAVSNQPQHF. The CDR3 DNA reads TGTGCCAGCAGCCAGGCGGTGAGCAATCAGCCCCAGCATTTT.

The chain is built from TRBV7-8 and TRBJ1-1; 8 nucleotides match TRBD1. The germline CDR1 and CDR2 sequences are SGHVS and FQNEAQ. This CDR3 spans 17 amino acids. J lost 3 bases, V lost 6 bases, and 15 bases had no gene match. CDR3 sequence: CASSISGGWVGYTEAFF. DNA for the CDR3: TGTGCCAGCAGTATCTCAGGGGGCTGGGTGGGGTACACTGAAGCTTTCTTT.

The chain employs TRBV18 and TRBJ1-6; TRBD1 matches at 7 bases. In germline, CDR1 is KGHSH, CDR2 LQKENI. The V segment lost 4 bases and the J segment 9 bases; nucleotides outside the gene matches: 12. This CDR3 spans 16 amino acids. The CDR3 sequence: CASSQSSGQQGSPLHF. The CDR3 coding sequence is TGTGCCAGCTCACAAAGTTCGGGACAGCAAGGTTCACCCCTCCACTTT.

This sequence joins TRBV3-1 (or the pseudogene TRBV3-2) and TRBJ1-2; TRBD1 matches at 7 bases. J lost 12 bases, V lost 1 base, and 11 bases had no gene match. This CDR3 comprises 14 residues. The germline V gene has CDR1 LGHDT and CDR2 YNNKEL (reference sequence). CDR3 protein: CASSQATGTVYHTF. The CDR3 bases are TGTGCCAGCAGCCAAGCAACCGGGACAGTCTATCACACCTTC.

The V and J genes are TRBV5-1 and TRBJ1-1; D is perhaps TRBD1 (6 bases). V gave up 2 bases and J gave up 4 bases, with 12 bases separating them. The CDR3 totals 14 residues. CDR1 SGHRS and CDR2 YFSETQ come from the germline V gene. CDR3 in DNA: TGCGCCAGCAGCTTCGGGACACAACTCACTGAAGCTTTCTTT. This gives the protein CASSFGTQLTEAFF.

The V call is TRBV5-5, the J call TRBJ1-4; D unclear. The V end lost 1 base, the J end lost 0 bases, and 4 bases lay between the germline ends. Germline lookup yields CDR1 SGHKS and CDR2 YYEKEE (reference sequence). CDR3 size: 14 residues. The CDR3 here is CASSLPTTNEKLFF. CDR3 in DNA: TGTGCCAGCAGCTTGCCTACAACTAATGAAAAACTGTTTTTT.

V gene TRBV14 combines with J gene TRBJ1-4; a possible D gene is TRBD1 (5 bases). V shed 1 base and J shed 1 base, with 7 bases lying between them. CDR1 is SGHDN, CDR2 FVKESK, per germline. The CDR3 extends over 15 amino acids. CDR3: CASSQGQLTNEKLFF. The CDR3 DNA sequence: TGTGCCAGCAGCCAAGGACAGTTAACTAATGAAAAACTGTTTTTT.

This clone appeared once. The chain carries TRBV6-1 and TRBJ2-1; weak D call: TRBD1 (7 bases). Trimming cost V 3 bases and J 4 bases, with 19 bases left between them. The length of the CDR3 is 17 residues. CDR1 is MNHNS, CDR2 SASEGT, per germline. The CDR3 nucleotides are TGTGCCAGCAGTGATGCGTCCGGGAGACAGGGATACAATGAGCAGTTCTTC. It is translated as CASSDASGRQGYNEQFF.

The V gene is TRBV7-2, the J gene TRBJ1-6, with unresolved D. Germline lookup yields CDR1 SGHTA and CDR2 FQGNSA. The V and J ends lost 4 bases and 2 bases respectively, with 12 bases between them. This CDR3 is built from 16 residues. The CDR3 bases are TGTGCCAGCAGCTCCAAGACCCGGGCCTATAATTCACCCCTCCACTTT. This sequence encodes CASSSKTRAYNSPLHF.

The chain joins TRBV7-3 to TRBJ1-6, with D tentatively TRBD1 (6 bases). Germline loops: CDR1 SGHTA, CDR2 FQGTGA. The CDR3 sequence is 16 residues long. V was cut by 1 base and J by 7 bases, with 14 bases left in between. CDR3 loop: CASSLNGQGNNSPLHF. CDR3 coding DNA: TGTGCCAGCAGCTTAAATGGGCAGGGGAACAATTCACCCCTCCACTTT.